This T cell receptor beta chain appears in the sequencing data of a study of radiation and T cells in renal cell carcinoma. Germline CDR1 reads LNHDA; CDR2 reads SQIVND (reference sequence). The V gene lost 3 bases and the J gene lost 0 bases, with 14 bases spanning the gap. The CDR3 has 16 residues. The time point: blood 4 weeks post-SBRT, at nephrectomy. Described treatment: 15 Gy SBRT to primary tumor, nephrectomy 4 weeks later. Generated by immunoSEQ multiplex PCR, the TCRdb table keeps only in-frame clones and is missing some. This sample has about 90,000 clones; more than 65% occur once, and the top ten carry roughly 7.9%.

This chain connects TRBV19 to TRBJ1-2; D not resolved. Sequencing was performed on blood, taken from a patient whose treatment included radiotherapy and nephrectomy. This clonotype was obtained from a man aged 60-69 years with renal cell carcinoma. CDR3 region: CASSILGRNSNYGYTF. The CDR3 DNA reads TGTGCCAGTAGTATTCTTGGCAGAAATTCTAACTATGGCTACACCTTC.